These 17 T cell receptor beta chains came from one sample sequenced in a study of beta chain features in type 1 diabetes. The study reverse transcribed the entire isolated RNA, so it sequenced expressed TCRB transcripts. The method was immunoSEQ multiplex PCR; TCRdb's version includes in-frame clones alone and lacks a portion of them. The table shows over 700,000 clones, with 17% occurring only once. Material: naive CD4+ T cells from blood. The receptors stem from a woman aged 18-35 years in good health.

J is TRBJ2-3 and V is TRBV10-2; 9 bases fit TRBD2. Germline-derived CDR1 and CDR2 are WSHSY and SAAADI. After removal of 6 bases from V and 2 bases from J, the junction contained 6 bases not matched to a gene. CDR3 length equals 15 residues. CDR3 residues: CASRGTSGFTDTQYF. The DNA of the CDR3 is TGCGCCAGCAGAGGTACTAGCGGGTTCACAGATACGCAGTATTTT.

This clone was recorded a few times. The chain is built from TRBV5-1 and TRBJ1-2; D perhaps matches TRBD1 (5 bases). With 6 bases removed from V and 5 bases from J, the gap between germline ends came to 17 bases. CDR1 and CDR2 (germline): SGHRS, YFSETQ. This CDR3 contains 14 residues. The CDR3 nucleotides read TGCGCCAGCAAGACCGGGACGGAAGATTATGGCTACACCTTC. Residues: CASKTGTEDYGYTF. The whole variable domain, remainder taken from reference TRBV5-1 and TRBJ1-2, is KAGVTQTPRYLIKTRGQQVTLSCSPISGHRSVSWYQQTPGQGLQFLFEYFSETQRNKGNFPGRFSGRQFSNSRSEMNVSTLELGDSALYLCASKTGTEDYGYTFGSGTRLTVV.

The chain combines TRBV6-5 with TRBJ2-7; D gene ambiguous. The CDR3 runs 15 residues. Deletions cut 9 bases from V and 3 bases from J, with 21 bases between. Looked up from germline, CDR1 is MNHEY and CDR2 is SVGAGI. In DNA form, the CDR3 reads TGTGCCAGTAAACTATCCCCTTTACCGTTCTACGAGCAGTACTTC. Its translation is CASKLSPLPFYEQYF.

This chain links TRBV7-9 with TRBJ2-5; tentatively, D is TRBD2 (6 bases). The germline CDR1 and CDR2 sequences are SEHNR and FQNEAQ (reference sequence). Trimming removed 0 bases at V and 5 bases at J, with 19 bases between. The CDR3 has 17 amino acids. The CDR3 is CASSLALGLNFRETQYF. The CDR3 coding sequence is TGTGCCAGCAGCTTAGCCCTCGGACTAAATTTCCGGGAGACCCAGTACTTC.

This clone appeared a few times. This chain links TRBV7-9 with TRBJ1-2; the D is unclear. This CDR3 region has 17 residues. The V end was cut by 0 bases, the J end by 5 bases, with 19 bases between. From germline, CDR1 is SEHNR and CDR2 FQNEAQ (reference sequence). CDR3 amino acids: CASSLAPGGGSRYGYTF. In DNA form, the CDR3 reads TGTGCCAGCAGCTTAGCCCCAGGCGGAGGCTCTCGGTATGGCTACACCTTC. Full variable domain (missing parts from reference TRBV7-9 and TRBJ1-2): DTGVSQNPRHKITKRGQNVTFRCDPISEHNRLYWYRQTLGQGPEFLTYFQNEAQLEKSRLLSDRFSAERPKGSFSTLEIQRTEQGDSAMYLCASSLAPGGGSRYGYTFGSGTRLTVV.

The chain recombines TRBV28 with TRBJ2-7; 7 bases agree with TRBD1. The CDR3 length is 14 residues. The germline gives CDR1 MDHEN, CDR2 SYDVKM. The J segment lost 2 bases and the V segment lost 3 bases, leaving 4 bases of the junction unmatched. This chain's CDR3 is CASSFDRETYEQYF. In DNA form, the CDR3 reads TGTGCCAGCAGTTTTGACAGGGAGACCTACGAGCAGTACTTC.

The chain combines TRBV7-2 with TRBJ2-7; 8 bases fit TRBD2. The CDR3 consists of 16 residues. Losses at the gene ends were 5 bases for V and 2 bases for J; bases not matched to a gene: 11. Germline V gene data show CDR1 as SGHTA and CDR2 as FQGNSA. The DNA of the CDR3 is TGTGCCAGCAGCCTAAAGTCAGCGGGAGCCCCCTACGAGCAGTACTTC. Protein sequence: CASSLKSAGAPYEQYF.

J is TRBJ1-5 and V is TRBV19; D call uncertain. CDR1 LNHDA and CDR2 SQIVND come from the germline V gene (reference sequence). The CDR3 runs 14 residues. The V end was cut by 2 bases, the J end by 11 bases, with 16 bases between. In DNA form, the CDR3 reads TGTGCCAGTAGTATAAATTCCAATACTTGGACCCAGCATTTT. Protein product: CASSINSNTWTQHF.

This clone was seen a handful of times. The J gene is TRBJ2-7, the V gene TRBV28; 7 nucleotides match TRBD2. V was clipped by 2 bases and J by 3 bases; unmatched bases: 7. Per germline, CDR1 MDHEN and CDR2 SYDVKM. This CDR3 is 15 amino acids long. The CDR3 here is CASSLGGSVVYEQYF. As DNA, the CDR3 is TGTGCCAGCAGTTTAGGCGGGAGTGTGGTCTACGAGCAGTACTTC.

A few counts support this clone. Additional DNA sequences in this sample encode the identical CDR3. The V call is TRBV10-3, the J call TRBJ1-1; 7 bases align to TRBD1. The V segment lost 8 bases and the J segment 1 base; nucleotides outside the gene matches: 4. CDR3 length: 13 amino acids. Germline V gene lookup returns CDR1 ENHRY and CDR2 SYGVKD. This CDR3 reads CAISGTANTEAFF. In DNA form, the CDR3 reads TGTGCCATCTCCGGGACAGCGAACACTGAAGCTTTCTTT.

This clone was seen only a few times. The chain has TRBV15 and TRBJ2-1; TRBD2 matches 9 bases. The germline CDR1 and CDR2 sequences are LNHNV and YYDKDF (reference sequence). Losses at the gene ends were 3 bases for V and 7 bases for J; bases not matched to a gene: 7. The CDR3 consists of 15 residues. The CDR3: CATSSGTSHPNEQFF. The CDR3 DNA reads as TGTGCCACCAGCAGTGGGACTAGCCACCCTAATGAGCAGTTCTTC.

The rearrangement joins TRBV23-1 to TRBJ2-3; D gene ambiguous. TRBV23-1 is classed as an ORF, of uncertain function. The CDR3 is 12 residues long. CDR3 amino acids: CLRHFSTDTQYF. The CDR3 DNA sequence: TGCCTACGTCATTTTAGCACAGATACGCAGTATTTT.

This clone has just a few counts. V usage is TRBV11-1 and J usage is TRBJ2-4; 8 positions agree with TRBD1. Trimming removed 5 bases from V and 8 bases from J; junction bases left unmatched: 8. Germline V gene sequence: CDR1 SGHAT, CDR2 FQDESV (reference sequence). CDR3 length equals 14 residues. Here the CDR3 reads CASSRDGTGDIQYF. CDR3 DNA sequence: TGTGCCAGCAGCCGAGACGGGACAGGCGACATTCAGTACTTC.

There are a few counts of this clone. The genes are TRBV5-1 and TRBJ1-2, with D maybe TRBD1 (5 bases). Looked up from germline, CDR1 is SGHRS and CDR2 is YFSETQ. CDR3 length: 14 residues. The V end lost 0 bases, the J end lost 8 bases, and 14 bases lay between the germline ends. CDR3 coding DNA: TGCGCCAGCAGCTTGGATGAAGGGGCAAGAGGCTACACCTTC. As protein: CASSLDEGARGYTF.

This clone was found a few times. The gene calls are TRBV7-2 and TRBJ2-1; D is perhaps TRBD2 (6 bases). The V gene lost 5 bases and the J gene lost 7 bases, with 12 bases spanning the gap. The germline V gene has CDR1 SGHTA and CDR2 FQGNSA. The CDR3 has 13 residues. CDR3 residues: CASSTDYVNEQFF. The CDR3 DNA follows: TGTGCCAGCAGCACGGACTACGTTAATGAGCAGTTCTTC. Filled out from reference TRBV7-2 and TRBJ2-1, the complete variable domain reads GAGVSQSPSNKVTEKGKDVELRCDPISGHTALYWYRQSLGQGLEFLIYFQGNSAPDKSGLPSDRFSAERTGGSVSTLTIQRTQQEDSAVYLCASSTDYVNEQFFGPGTRLTVL.

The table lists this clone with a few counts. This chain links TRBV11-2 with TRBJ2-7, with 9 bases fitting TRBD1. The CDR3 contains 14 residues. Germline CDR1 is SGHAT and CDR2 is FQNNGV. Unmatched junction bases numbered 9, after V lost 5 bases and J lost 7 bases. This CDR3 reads CASSQGQGLGEQYF. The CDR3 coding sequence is TGTGCCAGCAGCCAGGGACAGGGATTGGGGGAGCAGTACTTC.

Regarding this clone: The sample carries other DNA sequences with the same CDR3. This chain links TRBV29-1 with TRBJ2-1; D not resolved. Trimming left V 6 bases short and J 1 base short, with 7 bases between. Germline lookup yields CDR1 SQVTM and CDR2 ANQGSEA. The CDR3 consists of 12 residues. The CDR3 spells CSVTRSYNEQFF. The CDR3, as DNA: TGCAGCGTCACCCGTTCCTACAATGAGCAGTTCTTC.